This TCR beta chain appears in the sequencing data of a study of shared clonotypes between healthy human individuals. Study information: The cohort had a couple of women and a few men, ages 18 to 49. CD8 memory received one plate per donor, CD8 naive two, CD4 memory three and CD4 naive three. Study-level findings and limits: Naive CD4 clonotypes were shared across several donors at roughly 5%.

Donation came from healthy HIV-negative adults that had no recent acute infections or vaccinations. Produced via immunoSEQ multiplex PCR; TCRdb's table is partial and in-frame only. The data contain a few million clones, approximately 90% of them seen just once; the ten biggest clones take up around 0.15%. CDR1 is PRHDT, CDR2 FYEKMQ, per germline (reference sequence). The V end lost 4 bases, the J end lost 5 bases, and 15 bases lay between the germline ends. The CDR3 loop spans 15 amino acids. Concerning this clone: The target antigen is unknown.

This TCR was sampled from a young man in good health. The sequenced sample was naive CD4+ T cells sorted from blood. As for subset: CD45RA+ positively selected. V and J are TRBV13 and TRBJ2-1; TRBD2 might be the D (6 bases). CDR3 loop: CASSSPLAGHNEQFF. CDR3 DNA sequence: TGTGCCAGCAGCTCTCCACTAGCAGGACACAATGAGCAGTTCTTC.